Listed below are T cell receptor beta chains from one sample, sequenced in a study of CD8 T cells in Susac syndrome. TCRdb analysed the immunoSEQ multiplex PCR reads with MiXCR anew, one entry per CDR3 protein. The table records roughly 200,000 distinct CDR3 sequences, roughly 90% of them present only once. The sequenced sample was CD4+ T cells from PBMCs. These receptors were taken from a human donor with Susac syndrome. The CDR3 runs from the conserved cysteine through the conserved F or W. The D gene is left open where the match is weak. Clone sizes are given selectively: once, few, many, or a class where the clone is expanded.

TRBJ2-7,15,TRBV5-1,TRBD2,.,CASSPRGAGDYEQYF,TGCGCCAGCAGCCCCCGAGGAGCGGGAGACTACGAGCAGTACTTC
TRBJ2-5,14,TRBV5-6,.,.,CASSLQAPGVTQYF,TGTGCCAGCAGCTTGCAGGCCCCGGGTGTGACCCAGTACTTC
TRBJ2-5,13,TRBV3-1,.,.,CASSQDKRETQYF,TGTGCCAGCAGCCAAGATAAGAGGGAGACCCAGTACTTC
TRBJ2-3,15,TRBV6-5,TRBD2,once,CASRAGTSSTDTQYF,TGTGCCAGCAGAGCCGGGACTAGCAGCACAGATACGCAGTATTTT
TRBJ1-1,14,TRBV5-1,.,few,CASSFITENTEAFF,TGCGCCAGCAGCTTTATCACAGAGAACACTGAAGCTTTCTTT
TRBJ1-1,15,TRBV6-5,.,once,CASSTGRVMNTEAFF,TGTGCCAGCAGTACTGGGAGAGTCATGAACACTGAAGCTTTCTTT
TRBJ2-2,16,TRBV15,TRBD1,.,CATSRDLDRGTGELFF,TGTGCCACCAGCAGAGATCTGGACAGGGGAACCGGGGAGCTGTTTTTT
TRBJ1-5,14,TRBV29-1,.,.,CSVKSSLGNQPQHF,TGCAGCGTTAAGTCGTCCCTCGGCAATCAGCCCCAGCATTTT
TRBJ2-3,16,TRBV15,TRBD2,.,CATSRAHSGSSDTQYF,TGTGCCACCAGCAGAGCTCATAGCGGGAGTTCGGATACGCAGTATTTT
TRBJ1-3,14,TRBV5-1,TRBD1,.,CASSEQGAGNTIYF,TGCGCCAGCAGCGAACAGGGGGCTGGAAACACCATATATTTT
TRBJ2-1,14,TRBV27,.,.,CASSFGTPGRWQFF,TGTGCCAGCAGTTTCGGGACTCCGGGGAGGTGGCAGTTCTTC
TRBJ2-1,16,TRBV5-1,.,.,CASSLGAVRSYNEQFF,TGCGCCAGCAGCTTGGGGGCCGTTAGGTCCTACAATGAGCAGTTCTTC
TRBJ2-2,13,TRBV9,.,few,CASSPYTTGELFF,TGTGCCAGCAGCCCTTACACGACCGGGGAGCTGTTTTTT
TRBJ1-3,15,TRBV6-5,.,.,CASSSGVLDGNTIYF,TGTGCCAGCTCGTCGGGGGTCCTTGACGGAAACACCATATATTTT
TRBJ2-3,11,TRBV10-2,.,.,CASSYGDTQYF,TGCGCCAGTTCCTATGGGGATACGCAGTATTTT
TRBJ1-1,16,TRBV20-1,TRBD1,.,CSARATLGQKNTEAFF,TGCAGTGCTAGAGCTACCCTGGGACAGAAGAACACTGAAGCTTTCTTT
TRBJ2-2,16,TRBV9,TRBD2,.,CASSALLGGETGELFF,TGTGCCAGCAGCGCCCTTTTGGGGGGGGAAACCGGGGAGCTGTTTTTT
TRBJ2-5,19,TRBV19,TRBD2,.,CASSIVGREGQGGQETQYF,TGTGCCAGTAGTATAGTAGGACGGGAGGGCCAGGGTGGCCAAGAGACCCAGTACTTC
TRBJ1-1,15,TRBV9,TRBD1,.,CASSARDRGGTEAFF,TGTGCCAGCAGCGCCCGGGACAGGGGAGGCACTGAAGCTTTCTTT
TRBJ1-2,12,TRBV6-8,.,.,CASARLSYGYTF,TGTGCCAGCGCCCGACTAAGCTATGGCTACACCTTC
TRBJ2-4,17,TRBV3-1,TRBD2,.,CASSLLGSGSAKNIQYF,TGTGCCAGCAGCCTCTTGGGTAGCGGGAGTGCCAAAAACATTCAGTACTTC
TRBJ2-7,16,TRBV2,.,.,CASSEGRAGLSLEQYF,TGTGCCAGCAGTGAAGGCAGGGCTGGACTAAGTCTCGAGCAGTACTTC
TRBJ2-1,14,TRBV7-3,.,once,CASSPEAGVYEQFF,TGTGCCAGCAGCCCGGAAGCCGGGGTTTATGAGCAGTTCTTC
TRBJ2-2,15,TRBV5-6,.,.,CASSFRNTNTGELFF,TGTGCCAGCAGCTTTCGAAATACCAACACCGGGGAGCTGTTTTTT
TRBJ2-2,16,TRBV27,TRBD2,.,CASSSPGLGVPGELFF,TGTGCCAGCAGTTCCCCGGGACTAGGGGTGCCCGGGGAGCTGTTTTTT
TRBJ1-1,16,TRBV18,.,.,CASSPPSRRRNTEAFF,TGTGCCAGCTCACCACCGTCCAGGCGGCGAAACACTGAAGCTTTCTTT
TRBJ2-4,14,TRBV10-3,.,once,CAISELLGEVIQYF,TGTGCCATCAGTGAGTTGTTGGGGGAGGTCATTCAGTACTTC
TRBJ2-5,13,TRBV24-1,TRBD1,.,CATGTGISETQYF,TGTGCCACCGGGACAGGGATTTCAGAGACCCAGTACTTC
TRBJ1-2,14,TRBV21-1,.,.,CASSKGWGFGGYTF,TGTGCCAGCAGCAAAGGGTGGGGCTTCGGGGGCTACACCTTC
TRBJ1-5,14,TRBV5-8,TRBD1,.,CASSSGTGAQPQHF,TGTGCCAGCAGCTCCGGGACAGGGGCGCAGCCCCAGCATTTT
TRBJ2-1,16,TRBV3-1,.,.,CASSQEGQGGPNEQFF,TGTGCCAGCAGCCAAGAAGGGCAGGGGGGGCCAAATGAGCAGTTCTTC
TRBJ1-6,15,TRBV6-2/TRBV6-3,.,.,CASSYIDSYNSPLHF,TGTGCCAGCAGTTACATCGACAGTTATAATTCACCCCTCCACTTT
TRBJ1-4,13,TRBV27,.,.,CASSLGWDEKLFF,TGTGCCAGCAGTTTAGGGTGGGATGAAAAACTGTTTTTT
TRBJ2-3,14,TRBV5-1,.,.,CASSLAQTTDTQYF,TGCGCCAGCAGCTTGGCACAAACCACAGATACGCAGTATTTT
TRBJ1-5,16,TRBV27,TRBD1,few,CASSPGTGESNQPQHF,TGTGCCAGCAGTCCAGGGACAGGGGAAAGCAATCAGCCCCAGCATTTT
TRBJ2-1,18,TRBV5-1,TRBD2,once,CASSPGLAGISSYNEQFF,TGCGCCAGCAGCCCGGGACTAGCGGGCATCAGCTCCTACAATGAGCAGTTCTTC
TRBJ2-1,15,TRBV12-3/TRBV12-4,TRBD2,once,CASSLSGKGYNEQFF,TGTGCCAGCAGTTTAAGCGGGAAAGGCTACAATGAGCAGTTCTTC
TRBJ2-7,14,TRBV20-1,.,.,CSAREVASSYEQYF,TGCAGTGCTAGAGAGGTCGCAAGCTCCTACGAGCAGTACTTC
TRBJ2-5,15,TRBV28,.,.,CASSPPAASIETQYF,TGTGCCAGCAGTCCCCCTGCTGCCTCGATTGAGACCCAGTACTTC
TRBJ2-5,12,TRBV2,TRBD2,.,CASSTSEETQYF,TGTGCCAGCAGCACTAGCGAGGAGACCCAGTACTTC
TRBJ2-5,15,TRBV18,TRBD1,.,CASSPAQGAEETQYF,TGTGCCAGCTCACCAGCACAGGGGGCAGAAGAGACCCAGTACTTC
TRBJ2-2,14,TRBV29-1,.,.,CSVEDHSNTGELFF,TGCAGCGTTGAAGATCACAGTAACACCGGGGAGCTGTTTTTT
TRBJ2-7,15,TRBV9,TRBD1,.,CASSPLGQGAREQYF,TGTGCCAGCAGCCCCCTCGGGCAGGGGGCGCGGGAGCAGTACTTC
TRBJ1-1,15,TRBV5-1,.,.,CASSFDGQQNTEAFF,TGCGCCAGCAGCTTCGATGGGCAGCAGAACACTGAAGCTTTCTTT
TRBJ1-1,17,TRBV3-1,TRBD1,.,CASSQPPGTGENTEAFF,TGTGCCAGCAGCCAGCCGCCCGGGACAGGGGAAAACACTGAAGCTTTCTTT
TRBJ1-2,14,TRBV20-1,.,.,CSARDQLGGYGYTF,TGCAGTGCTAGAGATCAGTTAGGGGGGTATGGCTACACCTTC
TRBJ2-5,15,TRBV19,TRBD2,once,CASSIQGLETETQYF,TGTGCCAGTAGTATTCAGGGACTAGAGACCGAGACCCAGTACTTC
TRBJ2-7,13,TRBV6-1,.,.,CASRKEGSYEQYF,TGTGCCAGCAGAAAGGAGGGATCCTACGAGCAGTACTTC
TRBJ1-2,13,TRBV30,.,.,CAARISIGGGYTF,TGTGCCGCTCGGATCAGTATCGGTGGAGGCTACACCTTC